A single sample is the source of the 5 T cell receptor beta chains below, sequenced in a study of blood T cell repertoires in COVID-19. Assay used: immunoSEQ multiplex PCR; TCRdb lists only in-frame clones, some missing. This sample yields around 83,000 clones, of which about 87% are seen a single time; under 8.5% belongs to the top ten. Sequenced material: peripheral blood. All receptors derive from a man older than 75 with active or convalescent COVID-19.

The rearrangement joins TRBV11-2 to TRBJ1-2; D perhaps matches TRBD1 (6 bases). Trimming shortened V by 5 bases and J by 2 bases, and 24 bases separated the two germline ends. The CDR3 covers 18 residues. The germline gives CDR1 SGHAT, CDR2 FQNNGV. The CDR3 nucleotides are TGTGCCAGCAGCCCAATAGGCCCCGTCGGGGGGCGCAACTATGGCTACACCTTC. It yields the protein CASSPIGPVGGRNYGYTF.

This sequence joins TRBV28 and TRBJ1-2; D is possibly TRBD1 (6 bases). This CDR3 is built from 15 residues. Germline V CDR1 and CDR2: MDHEN, SYDVKM. V was shortened by 7 bases and J by 3 bases, with 18 bases between the two germline ends. The CDR3 here is CASTQAGGVYYGYTF. The CDR3 DNA is TGTGCCAGCACCCAGGCGGGGGGCGTCTACTATGGCTACACCTTC.

The V call is TRBV11-2, the J call TRBJ2-5, with 7 bases lining up with TRBD2. Germline CDR1 is SGHAT and CDR2 is FQNNGV. The V gene end was trimmed by 4 bases and the J gene end by 1 base; junction bases not matched to a gene: 6. The CDR3 loop spans 15 amino acids. The CDR3 reads CASSSSGLLQETQYF. CDR3 in DNA: TGTGCCAGCAGCTCTTCGGGACTACTCCAAGAGACCCAGTACTTC.

This clone was observed a handful of times. The rearrangement uses TRBV20-1 and TRBJ2-3, with D unclear. The germline gives CDR1 DFQATT, CDR2 SNEGSKA (reference sequence). This CDR3 is built from 11 residues. The ends were cut back, 4 bases at V and 3 bases at J, with 5 bases in the middle. CDR3 sequence (DNA): TGCAGTGCTATTATTACAGATACGCAGTATTTT. Protein product: CSAIITDTQYF.

This clone was observed a single time. This rearrangement joins TRBV6-5 to TRBJ2-6; D possibly corresponds to TRBD1 (6 bases). Trimming stripped 4 bases from V and 0 bases from J, with 7 bases between. This CDR3 contains 15 residues. The germline V gene has CDR1 MNHEY and CDR2 SVGAGI. The CDR3 nucleotides are TGTGCCAGCAGTTTGGACAGCTCTGGGGCCAACGTCCTGACTTTC. Translated: CASSLDSSGANVLTF.